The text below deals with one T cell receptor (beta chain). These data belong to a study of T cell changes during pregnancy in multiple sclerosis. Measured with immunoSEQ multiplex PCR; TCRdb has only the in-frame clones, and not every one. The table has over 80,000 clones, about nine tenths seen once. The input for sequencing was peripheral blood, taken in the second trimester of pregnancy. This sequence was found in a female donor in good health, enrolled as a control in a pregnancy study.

The CDR3 coding sequence is TGCGCCAGCAGCCCGGGACTAGCGGGTTCAGAGACCCAGTACTTC. Encoded protein: CASSPGLAGSETQYF. This rearrangement joins TRBV5-1 to TRBJ2-5; 12 bases map to TRBD2. Trimming took 4 bases from V and 4 from J; bases not matched to a gene: 5. This CDR3 is 15 amino acids long. Germline V gene lookup returns CDR1 SGHRS and CDR2 YFSETQ.